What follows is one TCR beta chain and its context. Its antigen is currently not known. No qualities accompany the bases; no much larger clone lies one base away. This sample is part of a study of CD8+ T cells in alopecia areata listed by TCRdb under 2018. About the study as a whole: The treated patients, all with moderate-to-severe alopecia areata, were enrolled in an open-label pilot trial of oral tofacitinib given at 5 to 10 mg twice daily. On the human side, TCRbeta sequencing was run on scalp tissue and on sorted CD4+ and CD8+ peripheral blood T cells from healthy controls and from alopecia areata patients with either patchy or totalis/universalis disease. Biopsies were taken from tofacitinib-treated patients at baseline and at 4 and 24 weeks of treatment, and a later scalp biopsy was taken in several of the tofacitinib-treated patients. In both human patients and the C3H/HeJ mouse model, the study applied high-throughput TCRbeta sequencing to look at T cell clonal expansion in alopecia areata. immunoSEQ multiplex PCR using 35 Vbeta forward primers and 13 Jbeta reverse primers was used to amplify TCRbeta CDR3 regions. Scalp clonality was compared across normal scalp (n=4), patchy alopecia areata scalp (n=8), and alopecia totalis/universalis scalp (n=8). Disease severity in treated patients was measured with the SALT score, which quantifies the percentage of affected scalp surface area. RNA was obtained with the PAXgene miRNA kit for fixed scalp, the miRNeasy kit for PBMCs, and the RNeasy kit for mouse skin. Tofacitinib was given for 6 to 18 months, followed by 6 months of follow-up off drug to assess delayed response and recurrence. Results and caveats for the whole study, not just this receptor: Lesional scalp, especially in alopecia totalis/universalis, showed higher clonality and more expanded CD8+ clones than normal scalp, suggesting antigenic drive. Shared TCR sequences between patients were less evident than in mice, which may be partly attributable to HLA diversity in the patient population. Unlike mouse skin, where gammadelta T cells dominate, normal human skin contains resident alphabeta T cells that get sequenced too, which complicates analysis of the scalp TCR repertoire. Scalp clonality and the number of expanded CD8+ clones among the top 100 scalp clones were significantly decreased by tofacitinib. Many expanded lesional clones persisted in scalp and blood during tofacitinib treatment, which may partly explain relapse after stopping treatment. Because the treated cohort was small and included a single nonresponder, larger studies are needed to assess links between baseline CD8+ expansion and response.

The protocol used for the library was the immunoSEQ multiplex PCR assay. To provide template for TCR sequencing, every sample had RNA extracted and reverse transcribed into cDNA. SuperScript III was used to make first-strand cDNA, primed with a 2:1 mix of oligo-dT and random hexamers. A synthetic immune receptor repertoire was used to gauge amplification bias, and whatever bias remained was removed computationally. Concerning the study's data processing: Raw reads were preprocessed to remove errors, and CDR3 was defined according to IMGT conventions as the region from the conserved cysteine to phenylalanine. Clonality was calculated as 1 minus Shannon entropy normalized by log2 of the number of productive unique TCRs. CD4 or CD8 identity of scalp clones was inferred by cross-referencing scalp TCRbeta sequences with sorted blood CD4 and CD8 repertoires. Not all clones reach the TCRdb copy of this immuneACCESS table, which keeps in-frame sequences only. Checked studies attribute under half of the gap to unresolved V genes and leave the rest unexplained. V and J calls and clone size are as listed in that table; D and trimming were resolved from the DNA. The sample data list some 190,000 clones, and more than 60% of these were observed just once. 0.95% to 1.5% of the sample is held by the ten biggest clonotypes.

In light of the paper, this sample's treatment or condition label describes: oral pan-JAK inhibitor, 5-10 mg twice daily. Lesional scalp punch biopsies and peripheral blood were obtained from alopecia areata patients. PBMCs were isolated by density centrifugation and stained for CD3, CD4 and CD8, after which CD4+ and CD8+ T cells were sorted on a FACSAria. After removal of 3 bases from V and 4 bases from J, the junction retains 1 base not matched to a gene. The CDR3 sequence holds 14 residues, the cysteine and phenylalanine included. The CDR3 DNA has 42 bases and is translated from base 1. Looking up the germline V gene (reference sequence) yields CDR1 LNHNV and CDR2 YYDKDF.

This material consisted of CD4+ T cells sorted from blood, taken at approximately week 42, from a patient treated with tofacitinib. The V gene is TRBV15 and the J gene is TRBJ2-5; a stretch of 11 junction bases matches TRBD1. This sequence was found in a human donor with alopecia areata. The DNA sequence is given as TGTGCCACCAGCAGGGGACAGGGGGGAGAGACCCAGTACTTC. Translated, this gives CATSRGQGGETQYF.